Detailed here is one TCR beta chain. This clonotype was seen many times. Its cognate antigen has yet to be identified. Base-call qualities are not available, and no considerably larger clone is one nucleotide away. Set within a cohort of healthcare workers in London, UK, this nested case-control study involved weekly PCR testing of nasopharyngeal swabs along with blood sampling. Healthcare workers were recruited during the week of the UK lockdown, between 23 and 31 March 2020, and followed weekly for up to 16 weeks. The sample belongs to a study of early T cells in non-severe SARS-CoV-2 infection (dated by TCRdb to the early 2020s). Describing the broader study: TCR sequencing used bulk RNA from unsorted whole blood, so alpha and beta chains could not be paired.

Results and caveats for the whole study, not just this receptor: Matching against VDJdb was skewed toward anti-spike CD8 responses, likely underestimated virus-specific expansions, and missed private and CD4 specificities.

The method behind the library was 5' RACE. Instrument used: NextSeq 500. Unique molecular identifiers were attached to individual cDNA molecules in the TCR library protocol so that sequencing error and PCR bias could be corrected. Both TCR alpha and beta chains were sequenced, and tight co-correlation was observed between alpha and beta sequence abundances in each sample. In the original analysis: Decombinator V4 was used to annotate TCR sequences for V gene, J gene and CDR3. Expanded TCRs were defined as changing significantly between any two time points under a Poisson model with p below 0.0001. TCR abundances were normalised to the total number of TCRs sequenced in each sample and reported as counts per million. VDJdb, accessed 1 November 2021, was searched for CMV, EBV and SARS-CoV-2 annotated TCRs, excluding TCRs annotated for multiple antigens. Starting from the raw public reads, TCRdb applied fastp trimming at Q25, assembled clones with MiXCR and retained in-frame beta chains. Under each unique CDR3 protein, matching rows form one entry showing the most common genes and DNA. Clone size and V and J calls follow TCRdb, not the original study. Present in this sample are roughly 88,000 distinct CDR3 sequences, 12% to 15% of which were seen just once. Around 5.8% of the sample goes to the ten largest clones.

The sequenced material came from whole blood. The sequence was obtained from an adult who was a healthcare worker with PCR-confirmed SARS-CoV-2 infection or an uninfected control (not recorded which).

The DNA sequence follows: TGCAGTGCTAGAGAAATCAGGGCGAGCTCCTACAATGAGCAGTTCTTC. This yields the protein CSAREIRASSYNEQFF. The chain is assembled from TRBV20-1 and TRBJ2-1, with TRBD1 perhaps the D gene, on 5 matching bases. From cysteine to phenylalanine, the CDR3 is 16 amino acids long. This entry keeps only the CDR3 DNA: 48 bases, framed from base 1. Relative to germline, V is 0 bases shorter and J is 0 bases shorter, with 12 bases between their ends. CDR1 and CDR2 are drawn from the germline V gene (reference sequence): DFQATT, SNEGSKA.